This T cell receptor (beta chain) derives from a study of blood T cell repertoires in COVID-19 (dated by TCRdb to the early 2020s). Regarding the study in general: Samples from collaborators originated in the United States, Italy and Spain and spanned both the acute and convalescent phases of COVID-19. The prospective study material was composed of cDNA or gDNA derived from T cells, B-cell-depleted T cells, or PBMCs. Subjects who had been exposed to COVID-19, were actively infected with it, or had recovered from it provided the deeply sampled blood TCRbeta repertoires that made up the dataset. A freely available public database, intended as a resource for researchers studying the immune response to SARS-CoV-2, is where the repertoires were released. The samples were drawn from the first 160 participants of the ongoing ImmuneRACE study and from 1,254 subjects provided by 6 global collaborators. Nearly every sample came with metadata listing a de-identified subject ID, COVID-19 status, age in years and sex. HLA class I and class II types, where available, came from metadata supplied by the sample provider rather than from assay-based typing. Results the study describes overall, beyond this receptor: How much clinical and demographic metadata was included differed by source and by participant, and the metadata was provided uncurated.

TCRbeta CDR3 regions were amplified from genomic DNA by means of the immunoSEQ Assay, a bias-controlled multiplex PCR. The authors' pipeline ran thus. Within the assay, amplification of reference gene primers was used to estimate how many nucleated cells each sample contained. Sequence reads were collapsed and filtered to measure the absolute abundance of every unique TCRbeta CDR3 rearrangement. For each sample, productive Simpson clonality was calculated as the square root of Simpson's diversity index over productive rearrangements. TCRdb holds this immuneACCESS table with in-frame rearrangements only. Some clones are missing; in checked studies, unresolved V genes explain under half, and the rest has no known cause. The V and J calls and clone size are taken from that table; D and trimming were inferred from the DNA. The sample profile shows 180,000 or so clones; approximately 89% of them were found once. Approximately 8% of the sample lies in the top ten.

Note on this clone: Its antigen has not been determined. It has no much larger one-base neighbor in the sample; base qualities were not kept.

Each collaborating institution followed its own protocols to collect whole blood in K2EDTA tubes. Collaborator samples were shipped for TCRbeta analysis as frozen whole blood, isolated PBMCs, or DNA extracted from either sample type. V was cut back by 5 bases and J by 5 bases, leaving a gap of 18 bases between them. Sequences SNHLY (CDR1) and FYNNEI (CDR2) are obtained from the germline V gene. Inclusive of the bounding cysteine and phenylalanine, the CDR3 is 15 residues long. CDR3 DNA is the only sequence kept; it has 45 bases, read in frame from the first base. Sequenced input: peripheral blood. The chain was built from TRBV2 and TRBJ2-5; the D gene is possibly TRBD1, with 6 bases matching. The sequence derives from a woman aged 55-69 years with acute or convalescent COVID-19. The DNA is TGTGCCAGCAGTAAGGACATCTACCAGGGGGAGACCCAGTACTTC. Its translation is CASSKDIYQGETQYF.